The next 10 T cell receptor beta chains were all read from a single sample in a study of a mutant IDH1 vaccine in newly diagnosed glioma. Only in-frame clones appear in the TCRdb table, and some are missing; sequencing was by immunoSEQ multiplex PCR. The top ten hold approximately 5.9% of the sample, which has around 65,000 clones, roughly 80% seen once. These receptors lack a known antigen. The time point was: week 11, during vaccination. Vaccination used 300 ug of mutant IDH1 20-mer peptide per dose, with topical imiquimod. The source was PBMCs, collected from a glioma patient whose treatment included an IDH1 peptide vaccine. Receptors were obtained from a man aged 50 to 59 with glioma.

This clone was seen more than once but under ten times. The rearrangement links TRBV10-3 to TRBJ1-4; 7 bases are shared with TRBD1. Germline V gene lookup returns CDR1 ENHRY and CDR2 SYGVKD. CDR3 length: 15 amino acids. V trimming: 2 bases; J trimming: 2 bases; junction bases outside the gene matches: 2. For the CDR3, the DNA is TGTGCCATCAGTGAGCAGACAGGGACTAATGAAAAACTGTTTTTT. It encodes CAISEQTGTNEKLFF.

The CDR3 region is CASSEGVNTEAFF. The CDR3 DNA is TGTGCCAGCAGCGAAGGAGTGAACACTGAAGCTTTCTTT. The chain recombines TRBV6-5 with TRBJ1-1; unclear D gene. Germline V lookup: CDR1 MNHEY, CDR2 SVGAGI. The CDR3 totals 13 residues. Trimming shortened V by 6 bases and J by 0 bases, and 8 bases separated the two germline ends.

This rearrangement joins TRBV27 to TRBJ2-1; D not certain. Germline lookup yields CDR1 MNHEY and CDR2 SMNVEV (reference sequence). This CDR3 contains 11 residues. The V gene lost 3 bases and the J gene lost 3 bases, with 0 bases spanning the gap. CDR3 bases: TGTGCCAGCAGTTTCTACAATGAGCAGTTCTTC. Translating it yields CASSFYNEQFF.

This clone has a single count. V is TRBV28 and J is TRBJ2-1; 8 nucleotides agree with TRBD1. This CDR3 is 14 amino acids long. Germline V gene data show CDR1 as MDHEN and CDR2 as SYDVKM. V was clipped by 5 bases and J by 7 bases; unmatched bases: 7. The CDR3 is CASSTDRGGNEQFF. As DNA, the CDR3 is TGTGCCAGCAGTACTGACAGGGGTGGGAATGAGCAGTTCTTC.

This rearrangement joins TRBV19 to TRBJ2-7, with 10 nucleotides matching TRBD1. CDR3 size: 13 residues. J lost 5 bases, V lost 5 bases, and 3 bases had no gene match. Looked up from germline, CDR1 is LNHDA and CDR2 is SQIVND (reference sequence). Here the CDR3 reads CASSSTGGHEQYF. CDR3 bases: TGTGCCAGTAGTTCGACAGGGGGCCACGAGCAGTACTTC. Full variable domain (missing parts from reference TRBV19 and TRBJ2-7): DGGITQSPKYLFRKEGQNVTLSCEQNLNHDAMYWYRQDPGQGLRLIYYSQIVNDFQKGDIAEGYSVSREKKESFPLTVTSAQKNPTAFYLCASSSTGGHEQYFGPGTRLTVT.

The chain combines TRBV2 with TRBJ1-4; D may be TRBD1 (5 bases). V was cut by 2 bases and J by 5 bases, with 12 bases left in between. The CDR3 extends over 15 amino acids. Germline values: CDR1 SNHLY, CDR2 FYNNEI. The CDR3 is CASSEFGRENEKLFF. CDR3 sequence (DNA): TGTGCCAGCAGTGAATTTGGCAGGGAGAATGAAAAACTGTTTTTT.

The chain recombines TRBV5-4 with TRBJ2-7; no clear D gene. V was clipped by 1 base and J by 2 bases, with 13 bases between them. Per the germline V gene, CDR1 is SGHNT and CDR2 is YYREEE (reference sequence). The CDR3 contains 15 residues. The CDR3 sequence: CASSLRVSPTYEQYF. The CDR3 bases are TGTGCCAGCAGCTTGCGAGTCAGTCCCACCTACGAGCAGTACTTC.

This clone was picked up a small number of times. The chain recombines TRBV5-5 with TRBJ2-6; D remains ambiguous. The germline CDR1 and CDR2 sequences are SGHKS and YYEKEE (reference sequence). This CDR3 region has 17 residues. V lost 0 bases, J lost 0 bases, and 10 bases lay in between. CDR3 DNA sequence: TGTGCCAGCAGCTTGGCAGGTTCCAACTCTGGGGCCAACGTCCTGACTTTC. Protein sequence: CASSLAGSNSGANVLTF.

This rearrangement joins TRBV5-4 to TRBJ1-3; D remains unclear. V lost 4 bases to trimming and J lost 0 bases, with 8 bases between them. CDR1 and CDR2 from the germline V gene are SGHNT and YYREEE (reference sequence). The CDR3 totals 14 residues. CDR3: CASSLPGSGNTIYF. As DNA, the CDR3 is TGTGCCAGCAGCCTACCCGGCTCTGGAAACACCATATATTTT. Drawing the rest from reference TRBV5-4 and TRBJ1-3, the complete variable domain is ETGVTQSPTHLIKTRGQQVTLRCSSQSGHNTVSWYQQALGQGPQFIFQYYREEENGRGNFPPRFSGLQFPNYSSELNVNALELDDSALYLCASSLPGSGNTIYFGEGSWLTVV.

This clone was counted between two and nine times. This rearrangement joins TRBV11-3 to TRBJ1-1; D uncertain. The germline CDR1 and CDR2 sequences are SGHNT and YENEEA. V gave up 4 bases and J gave up 8 bases, with 14 bases separating them. CDR3 length equals 13 residues. In DNA, the CDR3 is TGTGCCAGCAGCTCCCCCCGGGAGTCAGAAGCTTTCTTT. Its translation: CASSSPRESEAFF.